A single sample is the source of the 24 T cell receptor beta chains below, sequenced in a study of shared clonotypes between healthy human individuals. The assay was immunoSEQ multiplex PCR, and TCRdb's table has in-frame clones only and misses some. The sample records more than 2 million clones, approximately 95% being singletons. Material: naive CD4+ T cells sorted from blood. This sample's subset: CD45RA+ positively selected. Receptor source: a man younger than 35 in good health.

The chain combines TRBV6-1 with TRBJ2-5; 7 nucleotides align to TRBD2. Gene TRBJ2-7 matches the end of the DNA better, so the J call may be wrong. CDR1 MNHNS and CDR2 SASEGT come from the germline V gene. There are 13 residues in the CDR3. Here the CDR3 DNA reads TGTGCCAGCCTAGCGGCTAAAGCCTACGAGCAGTACTTC. Protein: CASLAAKAYEQYF.

As to this clone: Other DNA variants within this sample encode the same CDR3. This chain joins TRBV29-1 and TRBJ1-1; no definite D call. CDR1 and CDR2 (germline): SQVTM, ANQGSEA. The length of the CDR3 is 12 residues. Trimming took off 4 bases at V and 0 bases at J, with 6 bases between the two ends. The CDR3 reads CSVVPLNTEAFF. In DNA, the CDR3 is TGCAGCGTTGTCCCCTTGAACACTGAAGCTTTCTTT.

The V and J genes are TRBV19 and TRBJ2-1, with D possibly TRBD2 on 5 matching bases. CDR1 is LNHDA and CDR2 is SQIVND in the germline V gene (reference sequence). This CDR3 region has 13 residues. The ends were cut back, 5 bases at V and 8 bases at J, with 13 bases in the middle. The CDR3: CASSPGGGDEQFF. The CDR3, as DNA: TGTGCCAGTAGTCCAGGAGGTGGCGATGAGCAGTTCTTC.

The chain is built from TRBV5-6 and TRBJ2-3, with 8 bases identical to TRBD2. Germline CDR1 and CDR2: SGHDT and YYEEEE. V lost 0 bases to trimming and J lost 6 bases; unmatched junction nucleotides: 9. The CDR3 loop spans 16 amino acids. Here the CDR3 DNA reads TGTGCCAGCAGCTTGGGTCCAGCGGGAGAACGTGATACGCAGTATTTT. Translation gives CASSLGPAGERDTQYF.

The genes are TRBV5-4 and TRBJ2-7; D not resolved. The CDR3 consists of 13 residues. The V gene lost 5 bases and the J gene lost 2 bases, with 11 bases spanning the gap. Germline loops: CDR1 SGHNT, CDR2 YYREEE (reference sequence). CDR3 nucleotide sequence: TGTGCCAGCAGGACCACTTCCGCCTACGAGCAGTACTTC. Protein sequence: CASRTTSAYEQYF. The whole variable domain, remainder taken from reference TRBV5-4 and TRBJ2-7, is ETGVTQSPTHLIKTRGQQVTLRCSSQSGHNTVSWYQQALGQGPQFIFQYYREEENGRGNFPPRFSGLQFPNYSSELNVNALELDDSALYLCASRTTSAYEQYFGPGTRLTVT.

The chain joins TRBV6-5 to TRBJ2-3; 11 bases align to TRBD2. The CDR3 is made up of 15 amino acids. Germline loops: CDR1 MNHEY, CDR2 SVGAGI. J gave up 7 bases and V 7 bases, and 10 bases lay outside the gene matches. As DNA, the CDR3 is TGTGCCAGCACCTTCTATAGCGGGAGGGGGCATACGCAGTATTTT. Its translation is CASTFYSGRGHTQYF.

The rearrangement joins TRBV4-3 to TRBJ2-7; D remains ambiguous. The germline CDR1 and CDR2 sequences are LGHNA and YSLEER. This CDR3 spans 14 amino acids. Trimming removed 0 bases from V and 6 bases from J, with 12 bases in between. CDR3 DNA: TGCGCCAGCAGCCAAGATCTCGGGTTTGGCGAGCAGTACTTC. This translates into CASSQDLGFGEQYF.

The chain carries TRBV10-1 and TRBJ2-1; no firm D call. The CDR3 sequence is 13 residues long. Germline V gene lookup returns CDR1 WNHNN and CDR2 SYGVQD (reference sequence). Trimming removed 2 bases at V and 6 bases at J, with 8 bases between. The CDR3 loop is CASSEDSLNEQFF. The DNA for the CDR3 is TGCGCCAGCAGTGAGGACTCGCTCAATGAGCAGTTCTTC.

The chain joins TRBV28 to TRBJ1-3; the D gene is possibly TRBD1 (6 bases). Trimming shortened V by 5 bases and J by 4 bases, and 15 bases separated the two germline ends. Germline V CDR1 and CDR2: MDHEN, SYDVKM. CDR3 length: 15 residues. CDR3 loop: CASSPDRGYGNTIYF. Written as DNA, the CDR3 is TGTGCCAGCAGTCCGGACAGAGGGTACGGAAACACCATATATTTT.

This clone has just one count. J is TRBJ1-1 and V is TRBV18; possible D gene TRBD1, 5 bases. Germline V lookup: CDR1 KGHSH, CDR2 LQKENI. The CDR3 spans 15 residues. The V and J ends lost 1 base and 0 bases respectively, with 9 bases between them. CDR3 DNA: TGTGCCAGCTCACCACTTCAGGACATGAACACTGAAGCTTTCTTT. This encodes CASSPLQDMNTEAFF.

CDR3 in amino acids: CASSPNSPGETQYF. CDR3 sequence (DNA): TGTGCCAGCTCACCAAATTCCCCTGGGGAGACCCAGTACTTC. The V and J genes are TRBV18 and TRBJ2-5; D gene ambiguous. CDR3 length: 14 residues. V was cut by 2 bases and J by 5 bases, with 12 bases left in between. Germline V gives CDR1 KGHSH, CDR2 LQKENI.

This clone occurred a few times. The chain couples TRBV4-3 to TRBJ2-7, with a tentative D call TRBD2 (6 bases). Deletions cut 1 base from V and 2 bases from J, with 18 bases between. Germline V gives CDR1 LGHNA, CDR2 YSLEER. CDR3 length equals 17 residues. The CDR3 DNA reads TGCGCCAGCAGCCAAGGGGCGGGGAGGACGGCCGCCTACGAGCAGTACTTC. It is translated as CASSQGAGRTAAYEQYF.

This clone was seen just once. Other DNA sequences in the same sample also yield this CDR3. The V call is TRBV7-2, the J call TRBJ2-5; D is possibly TRBD1 (5 bases). CDR1 and CDR2 (germline): SGHTA, FQGNSA. The germline V and J ends were trimmed by 3 bases and 4 bases, with 9 bases remaining between them. The CDR3 consists of 13 residues. The chain's CDR3 is CASSLGRVETQYF. Here the CDR3 DNA reads TGTGCCAGCAGCTTGGGCAGGGTAGAGACCCAGTACTTC.

This clone appeared a single time. This chain uses TRBV2 with TRBJ2-3; 7 nucleotides agree with TRBD1. Germline assignment: CDR1 SNHLY and CDR2 FYNNEI. CDR3 length: 14 residues. V lost 6 bases to trimming and J lost 5 bases; unmatched junction nucleotides: 8. The CDR3 spells CASRKRQGGDTQYF. CDR3 in DNA: TGTGCCAGCAGGAAAAGACAGGGTGGAGATACGCAGTATTTT.

This sequence joins TRBV5-4 and TRBJ2-1; 11 bases are shared with TRBD2. The CDR3 spans 16 residues. J gave up 3 bases and V 4 bases, and 6 bases lay outside the gene matches. Germline-derived CDR1 and CDR2 are SGHNT and YYREEE (reference sequence). The CDR3 region is CASSTAGTSGYNEQFF. The CDR3 DNA reads as TGTGCCAGCAGCACGGCCGGGACTAGCGGCTACAATGAGCAGTTCTTC.

This chain connects TRBV18 to TRBJ2-7; D possibly corresponds to TRBD2 (5 bases). CDR1 and CDR2 (germline): KGHSH, LQKENI. V shed 5 bases and J shed 0 bases, with 17 bases lying between them. The CDR3 has 16 amino acids. The CDR3 region has the DNA TGTGCCAGCTCAACATCGGACTCTCGGAGCTCCTACGAGCAGTACTTC. This sequence encodes CASSTSDSRSSYEQYF.

As to this clone: This sample includes further DNA sequences coding for the same CDR3. The rearrangement links TRBV20-1 to TRBJ2-3, with D possibly being TRBD2 (6 bases). Germline assignment: CDR1 DFQATT and CDR2 SNEGSKA (reference sequence). V shed 5 bases and J shed 5 bases, with 8 bases lying between them. The CDR3 spans 11 residues. This chain's CDR3 is CSASEGDTQYF. The CDR3 region has the DNA TGCAGTGCTTCGGAGGGAGATACGCAGTATTTT.

V is TRBV7-9 and J is TRBJ2-7; tentatively, D is TRBD2 (6 bases). Germline V gene data show CDR1 as SEHNR and CDR2 as FQNEAQ (reference sequence). V lost 11 bases to trimming and J lost 3 bases, with 23 bases between them. CDR3 length: 15 residues. CDR3 sequence (DNA): TGTGCCGGCTCGAACCGGGCAGCGGGCGACTACGAGCAGTACTTC. This codes for CAGSNRAAGDYEQYF.

The chain carries TRBV5-1 and TRBJ1-1, with TRBD1 as a possible D gene (5 bases). CDR1 and CDR2 (germline): SGHRS, YFSETQ. This CDR3 is built from 15 residues. The V gene lost 3 bases and the J gene lost 3 bases, with 15 bases spanning the gap. The CDR3 DNA is TGCGCCAGCAGCTGGGGGTCCGGGACGGACACTGAAGCTTTCTTT. This sequence encodes CASSWGSGTDTEAFF.

In its sample, this clone was seen once. The CDR3 is CASSSGGGFYNSPLHF. The CDR3 nucleotides read TGTGCCAGCAGTTCAGGCGGGGGCTTCTATAATTCACCCCTCCACTTT. The rearrangement uses TRBV7-2 and TRBJ1-6; TRBD1 is a possible D gene (6 bases). The CDR3 loop spans 16 amino acids. Trimming removed 6 bases at V and 3 bases at J, with 15 bases between. CDR1 is SGHTA, CDR2 FQGNSA, per germline.

This clone was recorded only once. J is TRBJ2-7 and V is TRBV5-6; TRBD1 matches at 7 bases. The CDR3 is made up of 13 amino acids. Losses at the gene ends were 4 bases for V and 3 bases for J; bases not matched to a gene: 4. Germline-derived CDR1 and CDR2 are SGHDT and YYEEEE. The CDR3 DNA follows: TGTGCCAGCAGCAGGGACAGCCTCTACGAGCAGTACTTC. Protein product: CASSRDSLYEQYF.

The chain couples TRBV19 to TRBJ1-5; D not certain. Germline CDR1 and CDR2: LNHDA and SQIVND (reference sequence). Trimming removed 7 bases from V and 7 bases from J, with 11 bases in between. The CDR3 contains 12 residues. CDR3 DNA: TGTGCCAGTACGGCGGGTGGGCAGCCCCAGCATTTT. Its translation is CASTAGGQPQHF.

The V call is TRBV18, the J call TRBJ2-7; TRBD1 aligns across 8 bases. CDR1 is KGHSH and CDR2 is LQKENI in the germline V gene. J was trimmed by 4 bases and V by 5 bases; bases with no gene match: 13. The CDR3 totals 16 residues. The CDR3 region is CASSRQGPLPNYEQYF. CDR3 sequence (DNA): TGTGCCAGCTCAAGACAGGGGCCCCTTCCCAATTACGAGCAGTACTTC.

The gene calls are TRBV21-1 and TRBJ2-7. TRBV21-1 is annotated as a pseudogene. This CDR3 comprises 15 residues. CDR3 in amino acids: CASSRSHRDSYEQYF. The CDR3 DNA reads as TGTGCCAGCAGCAGGTCCCATAGGGATTCGTACGAGCAGTACTTC.